This TCR beta chain came from a study of T cells in Graves' hyperthyroidism and ophthalmopathy. Study-wide results and caveats: Model predictions of ophthalmopathy came a median around 6.5 months before onset.

Authors of the study amplified TCR beta CDR3 regions from RNA transcripts. In the first-round RT-PCR of the TCR CDR3, the HTBI primer set was used. Each CDR3 protein is one row after TCRdb ran MiXCR on the multiplex PCR reads. The sample lists some 500,000 distinct CDR3 sequences, approximately 25% occurring once. The germline V gene encodes CDR1 MNHNS and CDR2 SASEGT. This CDR3 is 13 amino acids long. V lost 5 bases and J 5 bases, leaving 13 bases between the germline ends. This clonotype was seen only a few times. Antigen specificity is unknown. Diagnoses rested on clinical symptoms, serum thyroxine and TRAb, thyroid ultrasound and orbital computed tomography.

The rearrangement joins TRBV6-1 to TRBJ2-7; D ambiguous. The clonotype originates from a woman in her twenties or thirties with Graves' ophthalmopathy. Material for sequencing was blood. CDR3 residues: CASSRQAPDEQYF. In DNA, the CDR3 is TGTGCCAGCAGTCGACAAGCTCCTGACGAGCAGTACTTC.